Shown below are 23 T cell receptor beta chains from a single sample sequenced in a study of post-analysis software for immune sequencing data (dated by TCRdb to between 2015 and 2016). The library was produced with PCR. For sequencing, an Illumina HiSeq 2500 was employed. To reduce PCR and sequencing biases, unique molecular identifiers were incorporated into the TCR beta cDNA libraries. TCRdb itself trimmed the public reads at Q25 with fastp, ran MiXCR and retained productive beta chains. Identical CDR3 proteins give one entry, which carries the most common genes and DNA. The sample has 150,000 or so distinct CDR3 sequences on record, under 40% of them singletons. Together, the top ten hold around 30% of the sample. The sample's time point, from its label and the paper: second blood draw from one MS patient after hematopoietic stem cell transplantation. Sequenced material: blood, taken after autologous hematopoietic stem cell transplantation. These receptors all come from a girl between 5 and 17 years old with multiple sclerosis. Donor details come from another sample of the same person, matched by shared clones.

This clonotype was detected only a few times. The gene calls are TRBV5-5 and TRBJ2-7, with 7 nucleotides matching TRBD2. V lost 6 bases to trimming and J lost 6 bases; unmatched junction nucleotides: 12. From germline, CDR1 is SGHKS and CDR2 YYEKEE (reference sequence). CDR3 length equals 14 residues. The CDR3 nucleotides are TGTGCCAGCACCCCCATGGCGGGAGAACTCGAGCAGTACTTC. Its translation: CASTPMAGELEQYF.

This sequence joins TRBV7-2 and TRBJ2-7, with D possibly being TRBD1 or TRBD2 (5 bases each). The V gene lost 0 bases and the J gene lost 3 bases, with 12 bases spanning the gap. The V gene's germline CDR1 is SGHTA and CDR2 FQGNSA. The CDR3 is made up of 15 amino acids. CDR3 nucleotides: TGTGCCAGCAGCTTAGCGCGAGGGACCTACTACGAGCAGTACTTC. Translation: CASSLARGTYYEQYF.

The chain has TRBV7-9 and TRBJ2-5; 14 positions match TRBD2. Gene TRBJ2-7 matches the end of the DNA better, so the J call may be wrong. Per the germline V gene, CDR1 is SEHNR and CDR2 is FQNEAQ (reference sequence). The CDR3 loop spans 15 amino acids. The CDR3 is CASSYGTSGRDEQYF. The CDR3, as DNA: TGTGCCAGCAGCTATGGGACTAGCGGGAGAGACGAGCAGTACTTC.

About this clonotype: A much larger clone differs by one base, so this may be a read error. The chain has TRBV2 and TRBJ1-2; possibly TRBD1 for D (5 bases). CDR3 length equals 16 residues. Germline V lookup: CDR1 SNHLY, CDR2 FYNNEI. CDR3 sequence reads: CASSGKGTVANYGHTF. The CDR3 bases are TGTGCCAGCAGTGGAAAAGGGACGGTAGCTAACTATGGCCACACCTTC.

This sequence joins TRBV20-1 and TRBJ2-5; 7 nucleotides agree with TRBD2. The CDR3 runs to 14 residues. The germline CDR1 and CDR2 sequences are DFQATT and SNEGSKA (reference sequence). The V gene end was trimmed by 3 bases and the J gene end by 4 bases; junction bases not matched to a gene: 8. CDR3: CSARVLAARETQYF. The CDR3 DNA follows: TGCAGTGCTAGGGTCCTAGCGGCGCGAGAGACCCAGTACTTC.

This clonotype was detected ten times or more. The chain couples TRBV6-5 to TRBJ1-2, with 7 bases that match TRBD1. V was pared by 6 bases and J by 2 bases, with 3 bases of the junction left unmatched. The germline CDR1 and CDR2 sequences are MNHEY and SVGAGI. The CDR3 contains 13 residues. The CDR3 DNA sequence: TGTGCCAGCAGAAAACAGGGGAACTATGGCTACACCTTC. This translates into CASRKQGNYGYTF.

A few counts support this clonotype. V and J are TRBV7-6 and TRBJ1-1, with D unclear. The CDR3 extends over 14 amino acids. The V end was cut by 0 bases, the J end by 2 bases, with 7 bases between. From germline, CDR1 is SGHVS and CDR2 FNYEAQ. CDR3 nucleotides: TGTGCCAGCAGCTTAGCGGAGGGCAACACTGAAGCTTTCTTT. It specifies CASSLAEGNTEAFF.

This clonotype has ten or more counts. The chain has TRBV20-1 and TRBJ2-5, with 11 bases identical to TRBD2. Losses at the gene ends were 5 bases for V and 2 bases for J; bases not matched to a gene: 4. CDR1 is DFQATT, CDR2 SNEGSKA, per germline (reference sequence). This CDR3 is built from 14 residues. The DNA for the CDR3 is TGCAGTGCTCCGACTAGCGGGACTCAAGAGACCCAGTACTTC. It specifies CSAPTSGTQETQYF.

DNA for the CDR3: TGTGCCAGCAGTCACCGTAATTCACCCCTCCACTTT. Translation gives CASSHRNSPLHF. The genes are TRBV12-3 or TRBV12-4 and TRBJ1-6, with D unclear. V lost 5 bases and J lost 6, with 5 bases in between. This CDR3 is built from 12 residues.

The gene calls are TRBV4-2 and TRBJ2-5; D is perhaps TRBD1 or TRBD2 (5 bases each). This CDR3 contains 13 residues. The germline V gene has CDR1 LGHNA and CDR2 YNFKEQ. Trimming cost V 0 bases and J 11 bases, with 13 bases left between them. CDR3 loop: CASSQEGSREQYF. The CDR3 DNA reads TGTGCCAGCAGCCAAGAGGGCTCCAGGGAGCAGTACTTC.

The chain combines TRBV28 with TRBJ1-1; D remains ambiguous. Germline V CDR1 and CDR2: MDHEN, SYDVKM. This CDR3 has 15 amino acids. Trimming shortened V by 5 bases and J by 4 bases, and 17 bases separated the two germline ends. The CDR3 reads CASSQPMGIGTEAFF. CDR3 DNA sequence: TGTGCCAGCAGTCAACCTATGGGGATCGGCACTGAAGCTTTCTTT.

This clonotype was recorded a few times. The V gene is TRBV28, the J gene TRBJ2-7, with 8 bases that match TRBD1. This CDR3 is 14 amino acids long. The trim removed 6 bases at V and 3 bases at J, leaving 7 bases unmatched. CDR1 MDHEN and CDR2 SYDVKM come from the germline V gene. The DNA of the CDR3 is TGTGCCAGCAGACGACAGGGGAGTGACTACGAGCAGTACTTC. It yields the protein CASRRQGSDYEQYF.

This clonotype was counted a few times. This chain joins TRBV9 and TRBJ2-3; TRBD2 aligns across 12 bases. This CDR3 contains 17 residues. Trimming removed 3 bases from V and 5 bases from J; junction bases left unmatched: 10. Per the germline V gene, CDR1 is SGDLS and CDR2 is YYNGEE. This CDR3 is CASSAFRPGLAGDTQYF. As DNA, the CDR3 is TGTGCCAGCAGCGCTTTCAGACCGGGACTAGCGGGAGATACGCAGTATTTT.

This clonotype showed up just a few times. V and J are TRBV29-1 and TRBJ1-2; D is unclear. Germline V gene data show CDR1 as SQVTM and CDR2 as ANQGSEA. The CDR3 length is 13 residues. V was cut by 4 bases and J by 7 bases, with 16 bases left in between. CDR3 sequence: CSVGLVSAFGYTF. The DNA for the CDR3 is TGCAGCGTTGGTTTGGTATCCGCCTTTGGCTACACCTTC. Filled out from reference TRBV29-1 and TRBJ1-2, the complete variable domain reads SAVISQKPSRDICQRGTSLTIQCQVDSQVTMMFWYRQQPGQSLTLIATANQGSEATYESGFVIDKFPISRPNLTFSTLTVSNMSPEDSSIYLCSVGLVSAFGYTFGSGTRLTVV.

This clonotype was picked up a small number of times. The V and J genes are TRBV5-1 and TRBJ2-7, with D perhaps being TRBD1 or TRBD2 (6 bases each). Germline V gene lookup returns CDR1 SGHRS and CDR2 YFSETQ. The length of the CDR3 is 18 residues. V gave up 4 bases and J gave up 7 bases, with 30 bases separating them. The CDR3 loop reads CASSANKGGASSSEEQYF. The DNA for the CDR3 is TGCGCCAGCAGCGCCAATAAGGGGGGAGCTAGCTCGTCGGAAGAGCAGTACTTC.

On this clonotype itself: A much larger clonotype is one base distant, so this may be a read error. V usage is TRBV3-1 and J usage is TRBJ1-1, with D possibly matching TRBD1 (6 bases). The germline V gene encodes CDR1 LGHDT and CDR2 YNNKEL (reference sequence). V was shortened by 1 base and J by 5 bases, with 14 bases between the two germline ends. This CDR3 is built from 15 residues. CDR3 loop: CASSQGWGGRTEAFF. For the CDR3, the DNA is TGTGCCAGCAGCCAAGGTTGGGGGGGCCGGACTGAAGCTTTCTTT.

This clonotype was counted a few times. CDR3 sequence reads: CSVGLAGAVNEQFF. As DNA, the CDR3 is TGCAGCGTCGGACTAGCGGGAGCGGTCAATGAGCAGTTCTTC. This sequence joins TRBV29-1 and TRBJ2-1, with 13 bases matching TRBD2. Germline CDR1 and CDR2: SQVTM and ANQGSEA. The CDR3 runs to 14 residues. Losses at the gene ends were 6 bases for V and 6 bases for J; bases not matched to a gene: 5.

This clonotype appeared a few times. The chain combines TRBV7-9 with TRBJ2-6; D gene ambiguous. This CDR3 comprises 13 residues. V shed 2 bases and J shed 3 bases, with 2 bases lying between them. Germline-derived CDR1 and CDR2 are SEHNR and FQNEAQ (reference sequence). The DNA of the CDR3 is TGTGCCAGCAGCTTAATTGGGGCCAACGTCCTGACTTTC. Residues: CASSLIGANVLTF.

As concerns this clonotype: The junction departs from the called germline gene at one end, perhaps through a read error. The genes are TRBV5-1 and TRBJ1-2; D not resolved. The CDR3 consists of 14 residues. Per germline, CDR1 SGHRS and CDR2 YFSETQ. Here the CDR3 reads CASSLFGSNYGYTF. CDR3 sequence (DNA): TGTGCCAGCAGCTTGTTCGGATCCAACTATGGCTACACCTTC.

This clonotype appeared a few times. The chain carries TRBV7-9 and TRBJ2-5; the D gene is possibly TRBD1 (7 bases). Germline CDR1 SEHNR, CDR2 FQNEAQ (reference sequence). The germline V and J ends were trimmed by 4 bases and 6 bases, with 24 bases remaining between them. This CDR3 has 17 amino acids. The CDR3 region is CASSSGGSAAGGKTQYF. The CDR3 nucleotides are TGTGCCAGCAGCTCAGGGGGGTCGGCGGCTGGCGGGAAGACCCAGTACTTC. Using reference TRBV7-9 and TRBJ2-5 for the parts outside the CDR3, the full variable domain is DTGVSQNPRHKITKRGQNVTFRCDPISEHNRLYWYRQTLGQGPEFLTYFQNEAQLEKSRLLSDRFSAERPKGSFSTLEIQRTEQGDSAMYLCASSSGGSAAGGKTQYFGPGTRLLVL.

The gene calls are TRBV29-1 and TRBJ2-1; 9 bases match TRBD2. The J segment lost 3 bases and the V segment lost 3 bases, leaving 3 bases of the junction unmatched. CDR3 length: 14 amino acids. Germline-derived CDR1 and CDR2 are SQVTM and ANQGSEA. CDR3 DNA sequence: TGCAGCGTTGAGTCTAGCGGGGTCTACAATGAGCAGTTCTTC. Its protein is CSVESSGVYNEQFF.

In regard to this clonotype: One base away lies a much larger clone, so this may be a sequencing read error. The J gene is TRBJ1-5, the V gene TRBV4-1; the D is unclear. The CDR3 sequence is 13 residues long. The germline V gene encodes CDR1 MGHRA and CDR2 YSYEKL. The V gene lost 3 bases and the J gene lost 10 bases, with 13 bases spanning the gap. The CDR3: CASSHDPYLPQHF. The DNA for the CDR3 is TGCGCCAGCAGCCATGACCCGTATCTACCCCAGCATTTT.

The rearrangement uses TRBV10-3 and TRBJ2-7; 8 bases align to TRBD1. This CDR3 spans 14 amino acids. Looked up from germline, CDR1 is ENHRY and CDR2 is SYGVKD. With 11 bases clipped from V and 5 bases from J, the junction kept 14 bases outside the gene matches. The CDR3 DNA is TGTGCCTGCCGTCCGGGACAGGTTTTTGACGAGCAGTACTTC. Its protein is CACRPGQVFDEQYF.